This T cell receptor (beta chain) was recovered during a study of regulatory T cells in long-lasting Graves disease. The TCR beta library used iRepertoire HTBI primers with Arm-PCR amplification of CDR3. One entry per CDR3 protein, called by TCRdb with MiXCR from the multiplex PCR reads. The sample has approximately 350,000 distinct CDR3 sequences, 15% to 20% seen once. Time point defined: newly diagnosed GD, antithyroid drugs for less than 3 months. Generation of the TCR library employed RNA extracted from PBMCs. These data were also reused for a study on T cells in Graves' hyperthyroidism and ophthalmopathy.

The material sequenced was peripheral blood mononuclear cells (PBMCs), taken at new diagnosis, from a patient treated with antithyroid drugs. The sequence came from a woman between 18 and 29 years old with Graves disease.

CDR3 loop: CASSPNRDSNQPQHF. CDR3 sequence (DNA): TGTGCCAGCAGTCCCAACAGAGATAGCAATCAGCCCCAGCATTTT. The chain is built from TRBV3-1 and TRBJ1-5; D is unresolved. Trimming cost V 6 bases and J 0 bases, with 12 bases left between them. Germline V gene sequence: CDR1 LGHDT, CDR2 YNNKEL (reference sequence). The length of the CDR3 is 15 residues.